One T cell receptor (beta chain) is described in this entry. The data are from a study of T cell changes during pregnancy in multiple sclerosis. The germline CDR1 and CDR2 sequences are SGHTA and FQGNSA. Trimming shortened V by 2 bases and J by 0 bases, and 9 bases separated the two germline ends. The length of the CDR3 is 15 residues. The assay was immunoSEQ multiplex PCR, and TCRdb's table has in-frame clones only and misses some. The sample holds just over 80,000 clones; around 96% are singletons and the top ten take roughly 1.1%. The rearrangement joins TRBV7-2 to TRBJ2-3; no clear D. The receptor was isolated from a female donor with multiple sclerosis, enrolled in a pregnancy study. The sample here was peripheral blood, taken in the second trimester of pregnancy. CDR3 loop: CASSLNPESTDTQYF. The DNA for the CDR3 is TGTGCCAGCAGCTTAAACCCGGAGAGCACAGATACGCAGTATTTT.